This entry is about one T cell receptor beta chain. Its antigen remains unknown. This sample is drawn from a study of T cell repertoires in cytomegalovirus infection. Overall study results and limits: Clonotypes of TCR beta that were HLA-C-restricted and CMV-specific dominated the ex vivo response.

TCRdb re-analysed the reads in MiXCR, keeping a single row per CDR3 protein. The sample consists of under 200,000 distinct CDR3 sequences, 28% of them appearing once. The trim removed 1 base at V and 4 bases at J, leaving 9 bases unmatched. Looked up from germline, CDR1 is LGHDT and CDR2 is YNNKEL (reference sequence). The CDR3 covers 17 residues. The TCR was taken from a human donor in good health (CMV status not recorded). Some clones in this sample may be carry-over from other donors' samples. Sample: PBMCs. The chain links TRBV3-1 to TRBJ2-3; 9 nucleotides agree with TRBD2. The CDR3 DNA follows: TGTGCCAGCAGCCAAGTGGGCGGCGGGGGGGCCTCAGATACGCAGTATTTT. Translated: CASSQVGGGGASDTQYF.